These 10 T cell receptor beta chains were sequenced from one sample in a study of memory CD4+ T cells and cytomegalovirus serostatus. The sort gate was single viable CD3+CD4+CD8-CD45RO+ cells for memory CD4+ T cells. Sequencing was performed with immunoSEQ multiplex PCR; in TCRdb, only in-frame clones are kept and a portion is missing. This sample has 45,000 to 65,000 clones, with 80% found just once. Source material: memory CD4+ T cells from blood. Receptors were obtained from an adult in good health and CMV-seropositive.

The chain is built from TRBV29-1 and TRBJ2-7; 12 bases match TRBD2. V trimming: 5 bases; J trimming: 6 bases; junction bases outside the gene matches: 8. The CDR3 runs to 14 residues. Germline CDR1 and CDR2: SQVTM and ANQGSEA. The CDR3 sequence is CSVLVLGLAGEQYF. The CDR3 coding sequence is TGCAGCGTTCTGGTCTTGGGACTAGCGGGCGAGCAGTACTTC.

The chain couples TRBV7-8 to TRBJ1-5; a weak D match, TRBD1 (5 bases). The CDR3 is 16 residues long. V lost 5 bases, J lost 3 bases, and 17 bases lay in between. Germline CDR1 reads SGHVS; CDR2 reads FQNEAQ. CDR3 sequence: CASSRSSTVNNQPQHF. Written as DNA, the CDR3 is TGTGCCAGCAGCCGATCCTCGACAGTGAACAATCAGCCCCAGCATTTT.

The DNA of the CDR3 is TGTGCCAGCAGACAGGGACTAAATCAGCCCCAGCATTTT. This sequence encodes CASRQGLNQPQHF. The chain recombines TRBV7-2 with TRBJ1-5, with D tentatively TRBD1 (6 bases). CDR3 length: 13 amino acids. Germline CDR1 reads SGHTA; CDR2 reads FQGNSA. The V and J ends lost 6 bases and 4 bases respectively, with 10 bases between them.

The chain couples TRBV7-2 to TRBJ2-1, with TRBD2 matching 10 bases. CDR1 SGHTA and CDR2 FQGNSA come from the germline V gene. There are 16 residues in the CDR3. V lost 3 bases, J lost 2 bases, and 4 bases stayed unmatched. This chain's CDR3 is CASSLYSGRTYNEQFF. CDR3 bases: TGTGCCAGCAGCTTGTATAGCGGGAGGACCTACAATGAGCAGTTCTTC.

This rearrangement joins TRBV19 to TRBJ1-2, with D unclear. Trimming cost V 10 bases and J 3 bases, with 15 bases left between them. Looked up from germline, CDR1 is LNHDA and CDR2 is SQIVND (reference sequence). There are 13 residues in the CDR3. CDR3 residues: CATSDTHDYGYTF. The CDR3 region has the DNA TGTGCCACCTCGGATACACACGACTATGGCTACACCTTC.

The J gene is TRBJ1-2, the V gene TRBV5-4; D remains unclear. CDR3 length: 13 amino acids. From germline, CDR1 is SGHNT and CDR2 YYREEE (reference sequence). V lost 3 bases to trimming and J lost 4 bases, with 10 bases between them. The CDR3 region is CASSSLGLYGYTF. The DNA for the CDR3 is TGTGCCAGCAGCTCCCTAGGGCTCTATGGCTACACCTTC.

The V gene is TRBV4-1, the J gene TRBJ2-7; 9 bases fit TRBD1. V lost 1 base and J lost 6; bases outside the gene matches: 13. Germline V gene data show CDR1 as MGHRA and CDR2 as YSYEKL. This CDR3 is built from 17 residues. Written as DNA, the CDR3 is TGCGCCAGCAGCCAAGTTAGACGGGACAGGGTTTACTCCGAGCAGTACTTC. It translates to CASSQVRRDRVYSEQYF.

The chain carries TRBV7-9 and TRBJ2-1; 7 bases agree with TRBD2. CDR3 length: 15 residues. The germline V gene has CDR1 SEHNR and CDR2 FQNEAQ (reference sequence). With 2 bases clipped from V and 6 bases from J, the junction kept 7 bases outside the gene matches. Here the CDR3 DNA reads TGTGCCAGCAGCTTACAAGCGGGGCTTTCCAATGAGCAGTTCTTC. This translates into CASSLQAGLSNEQFF.

This clone was detected once. The CDR3 here is CASSPGFTNYGYTF. Written as DNA, the CDR3 is TGTGCCAGCAGCCCAGGGTTTACTAACTATGGCTACACCTTC. The genes are TRBV6-6 and TRBJ1-2; D possibly corresponds to TRBD1 (5 bases). The V and J ends lost 6 bases and 0 bases respectively, with 11 bases between them. Germline CDR1 is MNHNY and CDR2 is SVGAGI (reference sequence). The CDR3 loop spans 14 amino acids.

This sequence joins TRBV5-4 and TRBJ2-2; TRBD2 might be the D (5 bases). CDR3 size: 14 residues. The germline V and J ends were trimmed by 0 bases and 7 bases, with 10 bases remaining between them. CDR1 SGHNT and CDR2 YYREEE come from the germline V gene (reference sequence). The CDR3 DNA follows: TGTGCCAGCAGCTTGGTCGACGGGGACGGGGAGCTGTTTTTT. It yields the protein CASSLVDGDGELFF.